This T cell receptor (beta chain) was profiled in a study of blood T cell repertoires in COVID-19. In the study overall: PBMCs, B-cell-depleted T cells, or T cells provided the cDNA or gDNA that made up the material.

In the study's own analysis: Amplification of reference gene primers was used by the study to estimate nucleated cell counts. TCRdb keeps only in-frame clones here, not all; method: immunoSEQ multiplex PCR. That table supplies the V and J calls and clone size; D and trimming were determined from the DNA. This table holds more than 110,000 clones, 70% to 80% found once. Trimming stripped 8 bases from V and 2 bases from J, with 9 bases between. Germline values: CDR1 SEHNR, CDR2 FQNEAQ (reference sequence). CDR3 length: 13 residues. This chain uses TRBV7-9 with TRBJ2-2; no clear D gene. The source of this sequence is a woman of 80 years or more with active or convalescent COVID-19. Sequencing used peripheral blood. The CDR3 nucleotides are TGTGCCAGCCATTCAGGAAACACCGGGGAGCTGTTTTTT. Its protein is CASHSGNTGELFF. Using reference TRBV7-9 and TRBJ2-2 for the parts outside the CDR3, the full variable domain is DTGVSQNPRHKITKRGQNVTFRCDPISEHNRLYWYRQTLGQGPEFLTYFQNEAQLEKSRLLSDRFSAERPKGSFSTLEIQRTEQGDSAMYLCASHSGNTGELFFGEGSRLTVL.